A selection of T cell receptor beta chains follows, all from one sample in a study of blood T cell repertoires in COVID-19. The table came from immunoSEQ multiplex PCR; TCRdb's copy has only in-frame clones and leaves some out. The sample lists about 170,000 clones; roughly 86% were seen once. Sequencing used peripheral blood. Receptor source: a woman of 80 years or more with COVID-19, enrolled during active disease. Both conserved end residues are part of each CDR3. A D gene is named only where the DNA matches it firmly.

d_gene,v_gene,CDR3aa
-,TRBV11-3,CASSSPVGGDTQYF
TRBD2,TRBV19,CASSIRLIGLAASYEQYF
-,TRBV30,CAWSLEGPRYF
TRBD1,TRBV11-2,CASSLYRGPVTEAFF
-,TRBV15,CATSHNIGSSYEQYF
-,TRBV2,CASSEEGWAMVNEQFF
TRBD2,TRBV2,CASRHGLAGTTDTQYF
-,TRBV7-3,CASSLEYQETQYF
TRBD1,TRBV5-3,CARSLACDRDTEAFF
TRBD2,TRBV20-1,CSASFPSGPSYEQYF
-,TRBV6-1,CASSEGTPYQPQHF